This passage covers 7 T cell receptor beta chains from one sample sequenced in a study of long-term antiretroviral therapy in people with HIV. An immunoSEQ assay, version v3.0, was performed at survey level. Sequenced by immunoSEQ multiplex PCR; TCRdb stores in-frame clones only, minus some. The top ten clones hold less than 15% of a sample with about 14,000 clones, 80% of them seen once. The source was unsorted PBMCs, collected 3.2 years before starting antiretroviral therapy. These receptors were collected from a middle-aged man with HIV.

The rearrangement links TRBV7-2 to TRBJ2-7, with D perhaps matching TRBD2 (6 bases). Looked up from germline, CDR1 is SGHTA and CDR2 is FQGNSA. The V gene lost 4 bases and the J gene lost 5 bases, with 24 bases spanning the gap. The length of the CDR3 is 17 residues. This CDR3 reads CASSSVLGGLALNEQYF. CDR3 nucleotides: TGTGCCAGCAGCTCGGTATTGGGGGGACTGGCTTTGAACGAGCAGTACTTC.

This sequence joins TRBV7-3 and TRBJ2-5; 7 bases agree with TRBD1. Unmatched junction bases numbered 11, after V lost 5 bases and J lost 2 bases. This CDR3 is 16 amino acids long. Germline assignment: CDR1 SGHTA and CDR2 FQGTGA. CDR3 coding DNA: TGTGCCAGCAGCCCAAACGACAGGGCTCGACAAGAGACCCAGTACTTC. Translating it yields CASSPNDRARQETQYF.

A single count supports this clone. This chain uses TRBV27 with TRBJ2-3; D may be TRBD2 (6 bases). V was pared by 2 bases and J by 4 bases, with 13 bases between. CDR3 length: 15 amino acids. The germline V gene has CDR1 MNHEY and CDR2 SMNVEV (reference sequence). This CDR3 reads CASSLVGRNADTQYF. The CDR3 DNA is TGTGCCAGCAGTTTAGTGGGGAGGAACGCAGATACGCAGTATTTT.

J is TRBJ1-2 and V is TRBV6-6; maybe TRBD1 (6 bases). Looked up from germline, CDR1 is MNHNY and CDR2 is SVGAGI (reference sequence). The CDR3 spans 15 residues. V lost 0 bases and J 4 bases, leaving 12 bases between the germline ends. DNA of the CDR3: TGTGCCAGCAGTTACTCGATGGGGGCAGTCTATGGCTACACCTTC. This sequence encodes CASSYSMGAVYGYTF.

This clone was found once. V is TRBV30 and J is TRBJ2-3; the D gene could be TRBD1 or TRBD2 (6 bases each). Germline V gene lookup returns CDR1 GTSNPN and CDR2 SVGIG (reference sequence). V was pared by 4 bases and J by 0 bases, with 14 bases between. The CDR3 loop spans 15 amino acids. This chain's CDR3 is CAWTITGTSTDTQYF. For the CDR3, the DNA is TGTGCCTGGACAATAACAGGGACTAGCACAGATACGCAGTATTTT.

Here the CDR3 reads CASRRAGPPEAFF. The CDR3, as DNA: TGTGCCAGCAGGAGGGCAGGACCCCCTGAAGCTTTCTTT. This chain joins TRBV7-2 and TRBJ1-1, with D hard to call. V was trimmed by 6 bases and J by 6 bases, leaving 14 bases between them. The CDR3 consists of 13 residues. The germline CDR1 and CDR2 sequences are SGHTA and FQGNSA. Together with reference TRBV7-2 and TRBJ1-1, the CDR3 gives the full variable domain: GAGVSQSPSNKVTEKGKDVELRCDPISGHTALYWYRQSLGQGLEFLIYFQGNSAPDKSGLPSDRFSAERTGGSVSTLTIQRTQQEDSAVYLCASRRAGPPEAFFGQGTRLTVV.

The chain couples TRBV23-1 to TRBJ1-5; tentatively, D is TRBD1 (5 bases). TRBV23-1 is an open reading frame, and its role is uncertain. The CDR3 is 17 residues long. V gave up 1 base and J gave up 0 bases, with 13 bases separating them. The CDR3 DNA is TGCGCCAGCAGTCAATATGGGACGTCGGATAGCAATCAGCCCCAGCATTTT. Residues: CASSQYGTSDSNQPQHF.